This T cell receptor (beta chain) was sequenced in a study of blood T cell repertoires in COVID-19 (dated by TCRdb to 2018 to 2020). Regarding the study in general: Collaborator samples came from the United States, Italy and Spain and covered acute and convalescent phases of COVID-19. The prospective study material was composed of cDNA or gDNA derived from T cells, B-cell-depleted T cells, or PBMCs. Subjects who had been exposed to COVID-19, were actively infected with it, or had recovered from it provided the deeply sampled blood TCRbeta repertoires that made up the dataset. The repertoires were made available in a free public database intended to serve as a resource for research on the immune response to SARS-CoV-2. Samples were obtained from the ongoing ImmuneRACE study (first 160 participants) and from about 1,300 subjects provided by 6 global collaborators. Sample metadata almost always included a de-identified subject ID, COVID-19 status, age in years and sex. Where available, HLA class I and class II types were obtained from metadata supplied by the sample provider rather than from assay-based typing.

Comment on this clone: There is no known antigen for this receptor. No base qualities exist here, and no much larger clone lies one base off it.

Samples from volunteer blood donors who had recovered from COVID-19 were contributed by a second Seattle source. The collaborating institutions used their own protocols to collect whole blood in K2EDTA tubes. For TCRbeta analysis, collaborators shipped samples in one of three forms: frozen whole blood, isolated PBMCs, or DNA extracted from either of those sample types. Compared with germline, V lacks 7 bases and J lacks 2 bases; bases without a gene match: 8. The CDR3 goes from the cysteine to the phenylalanine over 15 residues. The retained sequence is limited to the CDR3, 45 bases, with the frame set at the first base. Looking up the germline V gene yields CDR1 SGHTA and CDR2 FQGNSA. TCRbeta CDR3 regions were amplified from genomic DNA by means of the immunoSEQ Assay, a bias-controlled multiplex PCR. The authors' pipeline ran thus. The number of nucleated cells in each sample was estimated by amplification of reference gene primers within the assay. To quantify the absolute abundance of each unique TCRbeta CDR3 rearrangement, sequence reads were collapsed and filtered. Productive Simpson clonality was computed per sample as the square root of Simpson's diversity index over productive rearrangements. TCRdb carries this immuneACCESS record with in-frame sequences only. Its versions omit some clonotypes, under half of them owing to an unresolved V gene in the studies checked, with the rest unexplained. V and J calls plus clone size are reproduced from that table; the DNA served to infer D and trimming. For this sample the table gives about 250,000 clones, of which 88% were detected only once. The top ten clones comprise 0.99% of the sample.

On the study overall, not on this receptor specifically: Clinical and demographic metadata were provided uncurated, with the amount varying by source and participant.

Sequencing was performed on peripheral blood. The V gene is TRBV7-2 and the J gene is TRBJ2-5; TRBD2 aligns with 9 central bases. This TCR came from a middle-aged woman who had recovered from COVID-19. The bases are TGTGCCAGCACCCGCGGGAGGGCGGGGCAAGAGACCCAGTACTTC. Translated, it reads CASTRGRAGQETQYF. The CDR3 plus the reference TRBV7-2 and TRBJ2-5 genes for the other parts give the full variable domain: GAGVSQSPSNKVTEKGKDVELRCDPISGHTALYWYRQSLGQGLEFLIYFQGNSAPDKSGLPSDRFSAERTGGSVSTLTIQRTQQEDSAVYLCASTRGRAGQETQYFGPGTRLLVL.